These 27 T cell receptor beta chains came from one sample sequenced in a study of control samples from healthy donors and cancer patients (dated by TCRdb to the early 2020s). Receptor libraries were prepared by the immunoSEQ multiplex PCR assay. Entries here come from immuneACCESS through TCRdb and include only in-frame sequences with V and J called. Some clones fail to appear in such tables; in the studies checked, an unresolved V gene covers under half of the shortfall, and the cause of the remainder is unknown. The sample table holds 100,000 or so clones, of which 70% to 80% were seen once. Together, the top ten hold roughly 10% of the sample. Sequencing input: blood. These receptor sequences come from a woman aged 25 to 39 in good health.

This rearrangement joins TRBV5-1 to TRBJ1-2; D remains unclear. Germline CDR1 is SGHRS and CDR2 is YFSETQ. The CDR3 covers 15 residues. V was shortened by 1 base and J by 2 bases, with 12 bases between the two germline ends. DNA of the CDR3: TGCGCCAGCAGCTTGTGGTCCACCGGCAACTATGGCTACACCTTC. Residues: CASSLWSTGNYGYTF. The full variable domain, completed using reference TRBV5-1 and TRBJ1-2, is KAGVTQTPRYLIKTRGQQVTLSCSPISGHRSVSWYQQTPGQGLQFLFEYFSETQRNKGNFPGRFSGRQFSNSRSEMNVSTLELGDSALYLCASSLWSTGNYGYTFGSGTRLTVV.

CDR3 bases: TGCGCCAGCAGTGAGGATGCGGGGGTAGTAGATACGCAGTATTTT. This gives the protein CASSEDAGVVDTQYF. V usage is TRBV10-2 and J usage is TRBJ2-3; 7 nucleotides agree with TRBD2. J lost 5 bases, V lost 2 bases, and 7 bases had no gene match. Germline V gene sequence: CDR1 WSHSY, CDR2 SAAADI. This CDR3 comprises 15 residues.

This clone was detected only a few times. The gene calls are TRBV2 and TRBJ2-5; 13 bases fit TRBD2. The CDR3 covers 13 residues. V trimming: 4 bases; J trimming: 7 bases; junction bases outside the gene matches: 0. Germline-derived CDR1 and CDR2 are SNHLY and FYNNEI. DNA of the CDR3: TGTGCCAGCAGTGGGACTAGCGGGGGGACCCAGTACTTC. Protein product: CASSGTSGGTQYF.

The chain uses TRBV9 and TRBJ1-1, with a weak D call TRBD1 (5 bases). V was pared by 3 bases and J by 1 base, with 10 bases between. This CDR3 spans 14 amino acids. Germline CDR1 reads SGDLS; CDR2 reads YYNGEE. CDR3 protein: CASSAPDRNTEAFF. In DNA, the CDR3 is TGTGCCAGCAGCGCGCCAGACAGGAACACTGAAGCTTTCTTT. Complete variable domain (other parts from reference TRBV9 and TRBJ1-1): DSGVTQTPKHLITATGQRVTLRCSPRSGDLSVYWYQQSLDQGLQFLIQYYNGEERAKGNILERFSAQQFPDLHSELNLSSLELGDSALYFCASSAPDRNTEAFFGQGTRLTVV.

This clone showed up just once. This sequence joins TRBV10-3 and TRBJ2-7; tentatively, D is TRBD1 (5 bases). CDR3 length: 14 residues. V shed 5 bases and J shed 3 bases, with 14 bases lying between them. Germline values: CDR1 ENHRY, CDR2 SYGVKD. The CDR3 loop reads CAISTVFRDYEQYF. The CDR3 bases are TGTGCCATCAGTACCGTATTCAGGGACTACGAGCAGTACTTC.

This sequence joins TRBV25-1 and TRBJ1-6; possibly TRBD1 for D (6 bases). This CDR3 is 14 amino acids long. V was clipped by 6 bases and J by 9 bases, with 15 bases between them. The germline V gene has CDR1 MGHDK and CDR2 SYGVNS. The CDR3 DNA sequence: TGTGCCAGCAGCCACAGGGATGAGAGTTCACCCCTCCACTTT. This gives the protein CASSHRDESSPLHF.

This rearrangement joins TRBV6-7 to TRBJ1-1; tentative D call: TRBD1 (6 bases). TRBV6-7 is treated as an ORF (open reading frame) with a function not yet certain. The CDR3 runs 17 residues. Trimming cost V 1 base and J 0 bases, with 15 bases left between them. DNA for the CDR3: TGTGCCAGCAGTTACTGGACAGTATCACTCATGAACACTGAAGCTTTCTTT. Translating it yields CASSYWTVSLMNTEAFF.

CDR3 in amino acids: CAWGNSGGQTYEQYF. The CDR3, as DNA: TGTGCCTGGGGAAATAGCGGGGGCCAGACCTACGAGCAGTACTTC. V is TRBV30 and J is TRBJ2-7; TRBD2 agrees at 9 bases. Unmatched junction bases numbered 10, after V lost 5 bases and J lost 2 bases. From germline, CDR1 is GTSNPN and CDR2 SVGIG (reference sequence). The CDR3 runs 15 residues.

This chain connects TRBV30 to TRBJ2-3, with 12 bases fitting TRBD2. Looked up from germline, CDR1 is GTSNPN and CDR2 is SVGIG (reference sequence). The J segment lost 2 bases and the V segment lost 2 bases, leaving 8 bases of the junction unmatched. CDR3 size: 17 residues. CDR3 nucleotide sequence: TGTGCCTGGAGTTCCACTCGGACTAGCGGGGCCACAGATACGCAGTATTTT. Its translation is CAWSSTRTSGATDTQYF.

V usage is TRBV7-2 and J usage is TRBJ2-4; possible D gene TRBD2, 5 bases. Trimming left V 1 base short and J 1 base short, with 14 bases between. Per germline, CDR1 SGHTA and CDR2 FQGNSA. This CDR3 has 17 amino acids. CDR3 sequence (DNA): TGTGCCAGCAGCTTAGTCGGGATAATGAGCGCCAAAAACATTCAGTACTTC. Its translation: CASSLVGIMSAKNIQYF.

This clone was recorded only once. This chain links TRBV7-2 with TRBJ2-7; D is ambiguous. Germline lookup yields CDR1 SGHTA and CDR2 FQGNSA. Trimming removed 4 bases from V and 1 base from J, with 14 bases in between. The CDR3 loop spans 15 amino acids. CDR3 in amino acids: CASSSDSKGSYEQYF. CDR3 DNA sequence: TGTGCCAGCAGCTCCGACTCAAAAGGGTCCTACGAGCAGTACTTC.

V gene TRBV5-1 combines with J gene TRBJ2-5, with 8 bases that match TRBD1. CDR3 length: 13 amino acids. Germline-derived CDR1 and CDR2 are SGHRS and YFSETQ. V shed 4 bases, J shed 5 bases, and the junction held 4 bases outside the gene matches. In DNA form, the CDR3 reads TGCGCCAGCAGCCAGGGGGCAGGGGAGACCCAGTACTTC. It specifies CASSQGAGETQYF. Looking up the rest from reference TRBV5-1 and TRBJ2-5 gives the full variable domain: KAGVTQTPRYLIKTRGQQVTLSCSPISGHRSVSWYQQTPGQGLQFLFEYFSETQRNKGNFPGRFSGRQFSNSRSEMNVSTLELGDSALYLCASSQGAGETQYFGPGTRLLVL.

The rearrangement uses TRBV19 and TRBJ2-7, with 8 positions matching TRBD1. V lost 1 base and J lost 6; bases outside the gene matches: 8. Germline V lookup: CDR1 LNHDA, CDR2 SQIVND (reference sequence). The CDR3 runs to 15 residues. In nucleotides, the CDR3 is TGTGCCAGTAGTATAGGCGGACAGGGAAGGGCCGAGCAGTACTTC. Protein product: CASSIGGQGRAEQYF.

The CDR3 sequence is CASSSEARAITDTQYF. In DNA form, the CDR3 reads TGTGCCAGCAGCTCGGAGGCGCGGGCCATCACAGATACGCAGTATTTT. The chain joins TRBV7-2 to TRBJ2-3; D perhaps matches TRBD2 (5 bases). CDR3 length equals 16 residues. Germline CDR1 is SGHTA and CDR2 is FQGNSA. The V end was cut by 4 bases, the J end by 2 bases, with 16 bases between. Drawing the rest from reference TRBV7-2 and TRBJ2-3, the complete variable domain is GAGVSQSPSNKVTEKGKDVELRCDPISGHTALYWYRQSLGQGLEFLIYFQGNSAPDKSGLPSDRFSAERTGGSVSTLTIQRTQQEDSAVYLCASSSEARAITDTQYFGPGTRLTVL.

The CDR3 is CASSRRSDRHYEQYF. The CDR3 DNA reads TGTGCCAGCAGCCGGCGCTCGGACAGGCACTACGAGCAGTACTTC. The chain carries TRBV7-2 and TRBJ2-7, with 7 positions matching TRBD1. The trim removed 5 bases at V and 3 bases at J, leaving 10 bases unmatched. The CDR3 extends over 15 amino acids. From germline, CDR1 is SGHTA and CDR2 FQGNSA.

With respect to this clone: The sample carries other DNA sequences with the same CDR3. The chain combines TRBV9 with TRBJ2-5, with no clear D. V lost 0 bases and J 1 base, leaving 4 bases between the germline ends. Germline values: CDR1 SGDLS, CDR2 YYNGEE. The CDR3 has 13 amino acids. The CDR3: CASSVGVQETQYF. The CDR3 DNA follows: TGTGCCAGCAGCGTAGGGGTCCAAGAGACCCAGTACTTC.

The V call is TRBV29-1, the J call TRBJ1-2; D is unresolved. Germline lookup yields CDR1 SQVTM and CDR2 ANQGSEA. The CDR3 is made up of 12 amino acids. V gave up 1 base and J gave up 8 bases, with 11 bases separating them. Written as DNA, the CDR3 is TGCAGCGTTGAAGCGGGGTGGGGAGGCTACACCTTC. It codes for CSVEAGWGGYTF.

The chain links TRBV30 to TRBJ1-1, with D possibly being TRBD1 (5 bases). The CDR3 loop spans 11 amino acids. CDR1 is GTSNPN and CDR2 is SVGIG in the germline V gene (reference sequence). Trimming removed 4 bases at V and 7 bases at J, with 10 bases between. The CDR3 nucleotides read TGTGCCTGGATCGTAGGGGTTGAAGCTTTCTTT. Protein sequence: CAWIVGVEAFF.

V gene TRBV2 combines with J gene TRBJ2-3; 9 nucleotides agree with TRBD2. There are 15 residues in the CDR3. Unmatched junction bases numbered 10, after V lost 7 bases and J lost 5 bases. Germline V gives CDR1 SNHLY, CDR2 FYNNEI. The DNA for the CDR3 is TGTGCCAGCACGGGCGCGGGGGGGCGGGGAGATACGCAGTATTTT. Protein product: CASTGAGGRGDTQYF.

The chain links TRBV7-8 to TRBJ2-5; a weak D match, TRBD1 (10 bases). The germline V and J ends were trimmed by 1 base and 5 bases, with 20 bases remaining between them. Germline CDR1 SGHVS, CDR2 FQNEAQ. This CDR3 spans 17 amino acids. The CDR3 region has the DNA TGTGCCAGCAGCTTAGGTCTTAGCGGGGGACAGGGGGAGACCCAGTACTTC. Translation: CASSLGLSGGQGETQYF.

The chain carries TRBV6-5 and TRBJ1-2; D uncertain. CDR1 and CDR2 from the germline V gene are MNHEY and SVGAGI. The CDR3 is 12 amino acids. V lost 10 bases, J lost 2 bases, and 11 bases lay in between. The CDR3 DNA is TGTGCCACCCGAGCGGGGAACTATGGCTACACCTTC. This codes for CATRAGNYGYTF.

The chain employs TRBV5-6 and TRBJ1-2; D may be TRBD1 (6 bases). Per germline, CDR1 SGHDT and CDR2 YYEEEE. The ends were cut back, 3 bases at V and 3 bases at J, with 15 bases in the middle. The CDR3 is 15 residues long. CDR3 nucleotide sequence: TGTGCCAGCAGCTCTCGCAGGGAGGGGGACTATGGCTACACCTTC. Translated: CASSSRREGDYGYTF.

The V gene is TRBV6-5, the J gene TRBJ1-4; tentatively, D is TRBD1 (6 bases). Trimming took 11 bases from V and 3 from J, leaving 19 bases between them. Germline V gene lookup returns CDR1 MNHEY and CDR2 SVGAGI. The CDR3 is 15 amino acids. CDR3 residues: CAGRRGSFSNEKLFF. The CDR3 DNA is TGTGCCGGACGTAGGGGGTCATTCTCTAATGAAAAACTGTTTTTT.

The chain carries TRBV5-6 and TRBJ2-2; no definite D call. The CDR3 sequence is 14 residues long. The germline CDR1 and CDR2 sequences are SGHDT and YYEEEE. Trimming took 4 bases from V and 6 from J, leaving 13 bases between them. CDR3 in amino acids: CASSREDWAGELFF. As DNA, the CDR3 is TGTGCCAGCAGCAGAGAGGATTGGGCCGGGGAGCTGTTTTTT.

The chain combines TRBV27 with TRBJ2-7; D is unclear. The germline V gene encodes CDR1 MNHEY and CDR2 SMNVEV (reference sequence). CDR3 length: 15 amino acids. Trimming shortened V by 3 bases and J by 3 bases, and 15 bases separated the two germline ends. CDR3 nucleotides: TGTGCCAGCAGTTTTGGCCGGGTTAATGACTACGAGCAGTACTTC. Translating gives CASSFGRVNDYEQYF.

The chain carries TRBV5-4 and TRBJ1-1; no reliable D call. CDR1 SGHNT and CDR2 YYREEE come from the germline V gene (reference sequence). Trimming took off 2 bases at V and 1 base at J, with 9 bases between the two ends. This CDR3 spans 14 amino acids. DNA of the CDR3: TGTGCCAGCAGCTTAGCTCCACAGAACACTGAAGCTTTCTTT. Translation gives CASSLAPQNTEAFF.

This chain links TRBV6-5 with TRBJ2-5, with D perhaps matching TRBD1 or TRBD2 (5 bases each). In germline, CDR1 is MNHEY, CDR2 SVGAGI. CDR3 length equals 12 residues. The V end lost 7 bases, the J end lost 4 bases, and 10 bases lay between the germline ends. CDR3: CASTRGTETQYF. As DNA, the CDR3 is TGTGCCAGCACACGAGGGACAGAGACCCAGTACTTC.